Listed below are T cell receptor beta chains from one sample, sequenced in a study of cytomegalovirus exposure and HLA in healthy donors. TCRdb's copy holds only in-frame clones and misses some; the assay was immunoSEQ multiplex PCR. Among some 170,000 clones, 82% were seen once, and the ten largest hold around 10%. The sequenced material came from PBMCs. The receptors here all came from a man between 45 and 60 years old in good health and CMV-seropositive. CDR3s include the opening cysteine and the closing phenylalanine or tryptophan. The D gene is left open where the match is weak. Some rows mark clone size as missing; the rest say once, few, many or name a class of expanded clone.

J	V	size	D	CDR3	DNA
TRBJ2-5	TRBV28	.	TRBD2	CASTRGDPGLAGVLETQYF	TGTGCCAGCACCCGAGGGGATCCGGGACTAGCGGGAGTGTTGGAGACCCAGTACTTC
TRBJ2-3	TRBV9	.	.	CASSVSSSASTDTQYF	TGTGCCAGCAGCGTATCCTCTAGCGCGAGCACAGATACGCAGTATTTT
TRBJ2-7	TRBV29-1	few	.	CSATDSYEQYF	TGCAGCGCCACAGACTCCTACGAGCAGTACTTC
TRBJ2-1	TRBV4-2	.	.	CASSPTGGRASSYNEQFF	TGTGCCAGCAGCCCTACGGGCGGGCGGGCCAGCTCCTACAATGAGCAGTTCTTC
TRBJ1-1	TRBV18	.	.	CASSPPGAPMNTEAFF	TGTGCCAGCTCACCACCGGGGGCCCCTATGAACACTGAAGCTTTCTTT
TRBJ2-5	TRBV7-3	once	TRBD2	CASSLGILAGGQRFQETQYF	TGTGCCAGCAGCTTAGGCATACTAGCGGGAGGGCAACGCTTTCAAGAGACCCAGTACTTC
TRBJ2-7	TRBV10-2	.	TRBD2	CASRTSGGPDEQYF	TGCGCCAGCAGGACTAGCGGGGGGCCAGACGAGCAGTACTTC
TRBJ2-2	TRBV19	once	TRBD2	CASSIPGLAATGELFF	TGTGCCAGTAGTATTCCGGGACTAGCGGCCACCGGGGAGCTGTTTTTT
TRBJ1-5	TRBV29-1	.	TRBD1	CSVGDSYQPQHF	TGCAGCGTTGGGGACAGTTATCAGCCCCAGCATTTT
TRBJ1-4	TRBV2	.	TRBD1	CASSGRGRGNEKLFF	TGTGCCAGCAGTGGTAGGGGGCGAGGTAATGAAAAACTGTTTTTT
TRBJ2-5	TRBV6-5	once	.	CASSYQGGETQYF	TGTGCCAGCAGTTACCAGGGAGGAGAGACCCAGTACTTC
TRBJ1-2	TRBV28	.	.	CASSGQNYGYTF	TGTGCCAGCTCGGGACAAAACTATGGCTACACCTTC
TRBJ1-4	TRBV28	.	.	CASSLGFLGANEKLFF	TGTGCCAGCAGTTTAGGCTTCCTAGGGGCTAATGAAAAACTGTTTTTT
TRBJ2-5	TRBV28	once	.	CASSLYSGIQETQYF	TGTGCCAGCAGTTTATATAGCGGAATCCAAGAGACCCAGTACTTC
TRBJ1-6	TRBV9	.	.	CASSGQGGDSPLHF	TGTGCCAGCAGCGGCCAGGGAGGAGATTCACCCCTCCACTTT
TRBJ2-2	TRBV6-5	few	TRBD1	CASSYWDSFNTGELFF	TGTGCCAGCAGTTACTGGGACAGCTTTAACACCGGGGAGCTGTTTTTT
TRBJ2-6	TRBV19	few	.	CASRGHTGANVLTF	TGTGCCAGTAGAGGACACACTGGGGCCAACGTCCTGACTTTC
TRBJ2-7	TRBV21-1	.	.	CASSTRQANHRSSYEQYF	TGTGCCAGCAGCACTCGACAGGCGAACCATAGGAGCTCCTACGAGCAGTACTTC
TRBJ2-1	TRBV18	.	TRBD1	CASSPEGTVFNEQFF	TGTGCCAGCTCACCGGAAGGGACAGTTTTCAATGAGCAGTTCTTC
TRBJ2-7	TRBV5-1	.	TRBD2	CASSLSGSSSYEQYF	TGCGCCAGCAGCCTTAGCGGGTCGAGCTCCTACGAGCAGTACTTC
TRBJ1-5	TRBV19	.	.	CASTFGTQRDQPQHF	TGTGCCAGTACCTTTGGGACACAGAGGGATCAGCCCCAGCATTTT
TRBJ2-7	TRBV5-6	.	.	CASSIQVYEQYF	TGTGCCAGCAGCATACAAGTCTACGAGCAGTACTTC
TRBJ2-5	TRBV5-6	once	TRBD1	CASSETGSQETQYF	TGTGCCAGCAGCGAGACAGGGTCCCAAGAGACCCAGTACTTC
TRBJ1-5	TRBV5-1	.	.	CASSSEGSSNQPQHF	TGCGCCAGCAGCTCGGAAGGGAGTAGCAATCAGCCCCAGCATTTT
TRBJ1-3	TRBV28	.	TRBD1	CASRPDTGGEGNTIYF	TGTGCCAGCAGGCCTGATACAGGGGGCGAAGGAAACACCATATATTTT
TRBJ1-2	TRBV19	.	.	CASSIATTQYRMLSGYTF	TGTGCCAGTAGTATAGCCACTACCCAATATAGAATGCTGAGTGGCTACACCTTC
TRBJ1-1	TRBV15	.	.	CATSEGGYGTEAFF	TGTGCCACCAGTGAGGGGGGGTATGGAACTGAAGCTTTCTTT
TRBJ2-3	TRBV5-1	.	TRBD2	CASSSGTSGWGTDTQYF	TGCGCCAGCAGTTCCGGGACTAGCGGTTGGGGCACAGATACGCAGTATTTT
TRBJ2-2	TRBV19	.	TRBD1	CASSGPGQGGGELFF	TGTGCCAGTAGTGGGCCGGGACAGGGAGGCGGGGAGCTGTTTTTT
TRBJ1-1	TRBV6-4	few	TRBD1	CASRRDRGNTEAFF	TGTGCCAGCAGGAGGGACAGGGGGAACACTGAAGCTTTCTTT
TRBJ2-7	TRBV15	.	.	CATSRAARTAYEQYF	TGTGCCACCAGCAGAGCGGCTAGGACAGCATACGAGCAGTACTTC
TRBJ2-7	TRBV15	.	.	CATSRRLNWEYEQYF	TGTGCCACCAGCCGACGACTAAACTGGGAATACGAGCAGTACTTC
TRBJ2-1	TRBV7-2	few	.	CASSPQTNSYNEQFF	TGTGCCAGCAGCCCACAGACGAACTCCTACAATGAGCAGTTCTTC
TRBJ2-3	TRBV6-5	.	.	CASSYEAASTDTQYF	TGTGCCAGCAGTTATGAAGCGGCAAGCACAGATACGCAGTATTTT
TRBJ2-7	TRBV11-1	.	TRBD1	CASSPGQGAREQYF	TGTGCCAGCAGCCCGGGACAGGGGGCGCGGGAGCAGTACTTC
TRBJ1-3	TRBV9	.	.	CASSDRGSSSSGNTIYF	TGTGCCAGCAGCGACCGGGGGTCCTCGAGCTCTGGAAACACCATATATTTT
TRBJ2-1	TRBV5-5	.	TRBD1	CASSSDRGSYNEQFF	TGTGCCAGCAGCTCCGACAGGGGTTCCTACAATGAGCAGTTCTTC
TRBJ2-7	TRBV10-3	once	.	CAIRGGTNSYEQYF	TGTGCCATCAGGGGAGGGACAAATTCCTACGAGCAGTACTTC
TRBJ1-4	TRBV6-1	.	.	CASIGQGFEKLFF	TGTGCCAGCATAGGGCAGGGTTTTGAAAAACTGTTTTTT
TRBJ2-2	TRBV2	.	.	CASRSGQSNTGELFF	TGTGCCAGCCGATCTGGACAGTCGAACACCGGGGAGCTGTTTTTT
TRBJ2-7	TRBV5-5	few	.	CASSPNSARENEQYF	TGTGCCAGCAGTCCTAACAGCGCCCGGGAGAACGAGCAGTACTTC
TRBJ2-7	TRBV4-3	.	.	CASSQAQTAPYEQYF	TGCGCCAGCAGCCAAGCCCAGACAGCTCCCTACGAGCAGTACTTC